This entry concerns a single TCR beta chain. Its target is unknown. This entry comes from a study of OX40 agonist ivuxolimab in advanced cancers. Study background: Each dose-escalation patient presented with hepatocellular carcinoma, melanoma, renal cell or head and neck cancer. Study observations and caveats: At doses 0.1 to 3.0 mg/kg, CD4+ and CD8+ clones expanded. Expanded clones were, on average, more numerous among CD8+ T cells than CD4+.

Libraries were prepared by immunoSEQ multiplex PCR; TCRdb keeps only in-frame clonotypes and omits some of them. In the table there are about 77,000 clones, around 80% of which are singletons. The CDR3 is 14 amino acids. CDR1 SGHRS and CDR2 YFSETQ come from the germline V gene. V lost 4 bases to trimming and J lost 8 bases, with 16 bases between them. The origin of this receptor is an adult with an advanced solid tumor such as melanoma, head and neck, liver or kidney cancer. This chain links TRBV5-1 with TRBJ2-1; D is unclear. The sequenced sample was CD4+ or CD8+ T cells sorted from blood, obtained in a trial of the OX40 agonist ivuxolimab. Here the CDR3 DNA reads TGCGCCAGCAGCATCGTTCTCCGGAGAGATGAGCAGTTCTTC. Amino acids: CASSIVLRRDEQFF.